This note documents a single T cell receptor (beta chain) sequence. What it binds is not known. Here immunoSEQ multiplex PCR was the method, and the copy in TCRdb shows in-frame clones only, minus some. The table records more than 15,000 clones, approximately 85% of them present only once. CDR3 length: 13 residues. The V and J ends lost 1 base and 4 bases respectively, with 8 bases between them. Germline CDR1 reads GTSNPN; CDR2 reads SVGIG (reference sequence). The data were obtained in a study of T cell clonotyping in hematopoietic cell transplantation. Study outcomes and limitations: CD4 and CD8 repertoire contributions could not be separated without sorting. Recipient TCR diversity dropped after transplant; expanded clonotypes rose from day 30 to 180.

Material: peripheral blood mononuclear cells. This chain connects TRBV30 to TRBJ1-5; D gene unclear. The source is a woman aged 40 to 55 in good health. Some clones in this sample may be carry-over from other donors' samples. CDR3 coding DNA: TGTGCCTGGAGTGATGGAGGGAATCAGCCCCAGCATTTT. This codes for CAWSDGGNQPQHF.